This TCR beta chain was sequenced during a study of long-term antiretroviral therapy in people with HIV. Survey level was the resolution at which the v3.0 immunoSEQ assay ran. Produced via immunoSEQ multiplex PCR; TCRdb's table is partial and in-frame only. The sample carries tens of thousands of clones, 60% to 85% recorded once. Germline CDR1 and CDR2: MNHEY and SVGAGI. The CDR3 sequence is 15 residues long. V was pared by 0 bases and J by 1 base, with 9 bases between. The starting material was unsorted PBMCs, obtained 2 years after starting antiretroviral therapy. The clonotype comes from a woman aged 50 to 60 with HIV. The gene calls are TRBV6-5 and TRBJ1-1; no clear D. CDR3 in amino acids: CASSYSRGTNTEAFF. For the CDR3, the DNA is TGTGCCAGCAGTTACTCCCGGGGAACGAACACTGAAGCTTTCTTT.